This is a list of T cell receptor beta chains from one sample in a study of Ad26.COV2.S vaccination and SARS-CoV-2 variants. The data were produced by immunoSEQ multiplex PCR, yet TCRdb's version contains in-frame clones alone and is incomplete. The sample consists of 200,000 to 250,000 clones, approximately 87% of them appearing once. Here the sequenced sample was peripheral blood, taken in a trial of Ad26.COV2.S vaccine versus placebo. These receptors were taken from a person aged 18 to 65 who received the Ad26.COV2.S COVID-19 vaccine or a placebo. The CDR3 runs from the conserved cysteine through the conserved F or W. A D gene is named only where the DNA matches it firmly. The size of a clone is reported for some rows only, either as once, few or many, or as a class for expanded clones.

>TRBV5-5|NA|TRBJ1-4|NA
CASSLDVAEKLFF
TGTGCCAGCAGCTTGGACGTGGCTGAAAAACTGTTTTTT
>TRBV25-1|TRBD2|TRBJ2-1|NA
CASSRLSGRARNEQFF
TGTGCCAGCAGCCGCCTTAGCGGGAGGGCCAGGAATGAGCAGTTCTTC
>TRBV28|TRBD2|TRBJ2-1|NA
CASSRIGLAAVSSYNEQFF
TGTGCCAGCAGCCGTATCGGACTAGCGGCCGTGAGCTCCTACAATGAGCAGTTCTTC
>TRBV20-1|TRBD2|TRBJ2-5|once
CSASLGLAGGGETQYF
TGCAGTGCTAGTCTCGGACTAGCGGGGGGAGGAGAGACCCAGTACTTC
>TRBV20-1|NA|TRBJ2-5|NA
CSAGGGVTQYF
TGCAGTGCTGGGGGCGGGGTGACCCAGTACTTC
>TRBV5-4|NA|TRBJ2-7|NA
CASSSHTGGVYEQYF
TGTGCCAGCAGTTCTCATACAGGGGGGGTCTACGAGCAGTACTTC
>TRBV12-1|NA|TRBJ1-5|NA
CASSFVLTGEVGSNQPQHF
TGTGCCAGCAGCTTTGTCCTCACGGGGGAGGTTGGTAGCAATCAGCCCCAGCATTTT
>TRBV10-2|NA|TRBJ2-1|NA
CASSGGNEQFF
TGCGCCAGCTCAGGAGGCAATGAGCAGTTCTTC
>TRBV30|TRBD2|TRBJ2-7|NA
CAWSVSSGGYEQYF
TGTGCCTGGAGTGTGTCTAGCGGGGGATACGAGCAGTACTTC
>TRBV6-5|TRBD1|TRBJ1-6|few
CASRDRDNSPLHF
TGTGCCAGCAGGGACAGGGATAACTCACCCCTCCACTTT
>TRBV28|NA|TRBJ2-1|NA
CASSLGISSYNEQFF
TGTGCCAGCAGTTTAGGCATAAGCTCCTACAATGAGCAGTTCTTC
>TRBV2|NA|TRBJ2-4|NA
CASRVRWTDPIQYF
TGTGCCAGCAGGGTCCGGTGGACGGATCCCATTCAGTACTTC
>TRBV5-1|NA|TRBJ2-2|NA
CASSHRGRNNTGELFF
TGCGCCAGCAGCCATCGAGGGCGGAATAACACCGGGGAGCTGTTTTTT
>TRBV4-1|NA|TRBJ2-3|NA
CASSQEGTGTDTQYF
TGCGCCAGCAGCCAAGAAGGAACAGGTACAGATACGCAGTATTTT
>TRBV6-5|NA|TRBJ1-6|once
CASTFNSPLHF
TGTGCCAGCACCTTTAATTCACCCCTCCACTTT
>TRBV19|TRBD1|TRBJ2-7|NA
CASSQLGTGQTSYEQYF
TGTGCCAGTAGTCAACTCGGGACAGGCCAAACCTCCTACGAGCAGTACTTC
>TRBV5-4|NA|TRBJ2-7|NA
CASSTPDGSYEQYF
TGTGCCAGCAGCACCCCGGACGGATCCTACGAGCAGTACTTC
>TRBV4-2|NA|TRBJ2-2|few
CASRTPPGSGELFF
TGTGCCAGCCGAACTCCCCCCGGCTCGGGGGAGCTGTTTTTT
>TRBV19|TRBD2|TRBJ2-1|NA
CASSISSSGGPNEQFF
TGTGCCAGTAGTATTTCGTCAAGCGGGGGGCCCAATGAGCAGTTCTTC
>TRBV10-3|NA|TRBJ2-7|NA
CAISEEQVTYEQYF
TGTGCCATCAGTGAGGAACAGGTAACCTACGAGCAGTACTTC
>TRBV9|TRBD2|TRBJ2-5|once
CASSVGSSGSKETQYF
TGTGCCAGCAGCGTAGGGTCTAGCGGGTCCAAGGAGACCCAGTACTTC
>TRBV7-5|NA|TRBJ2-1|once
CARSLRIPINEQFF
TGTGCCAGAAGCCTACGGATACCCATCAATGAGCAGTTCTTC
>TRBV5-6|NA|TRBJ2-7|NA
CASSLRHPSYEQYF
TGTGCCAGCAGCTTAAGGCATCCCTCCTACGAGCAGTACTTC
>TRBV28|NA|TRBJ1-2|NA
CASTHSVGYGYTF
TGTGCCAGCACCCATAGTGTGGGCTATGGCTACACCTTC
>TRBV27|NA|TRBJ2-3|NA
CASSLRWGTDTQYF
TGTGCCAGCAGTTTAAGGTGGGGCACAGATACGCAGTATTTT
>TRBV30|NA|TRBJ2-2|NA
CACGPTNTGELFF
TGTGCCTGCGGACCTACGAACACCGGGGAGCTGTTTTTT
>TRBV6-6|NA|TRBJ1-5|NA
CASSYSGATNQPQHF
TGTGCCAGCAGTTACTCCGGCGCAACAAATCAGCCCCAGCATTTT
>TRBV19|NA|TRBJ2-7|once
CASISRDSTANSSYEQYF
TGTGCCAGTATCTCTAGAGACAGCACCGCAAATAGCTCCTACGAGCAGTACTTC
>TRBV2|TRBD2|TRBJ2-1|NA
CASEAPTSGGFDEQFF
TGTGCCAGCGAGGCCCCCACTAGCGGGGGGTTCGATGAGCAGTTCTTC
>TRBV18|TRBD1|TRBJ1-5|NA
CASSEGQGAGQPQHF
TGTGCCAGCTCGGAGGGACAGGGGGCCGGTCAGCCCCAGCATTTT
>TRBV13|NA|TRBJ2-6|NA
CAAHRLGSGANVLTF
TGTGCCGCCCACAGGCTGGGCTCTGGGGCCAACGTCCTGACTTTC
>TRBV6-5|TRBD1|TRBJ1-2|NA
CASTGGSWGYTF
TGTGCCAGCACAGGGGGATCTTGGGGCTACACCTTC
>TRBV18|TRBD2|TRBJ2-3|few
CASSPQLAGGKDTQYF
TGTGCCAGCTCACCTCAACTAGCGGGGGGGAAAGATACGCAGTATTTT
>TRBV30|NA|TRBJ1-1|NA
CAWTFAEEGANTEAFF
TGTGCCTGGACCTTCGCTGAAGAAGGGGCGAACACTGAAGCTTTCTTT
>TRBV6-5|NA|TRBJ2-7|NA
CASKTTGSYEQYF
TGTGCCAGCAAGACGACAGGCTCCTACGAGCAGTACTTC
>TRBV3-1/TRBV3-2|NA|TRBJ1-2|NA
CASSGWNYGYTF
TGTGCCAGCTCCGGGTGGAATTATGGCTACACCTTC
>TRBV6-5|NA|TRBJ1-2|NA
CASSYIGGAGYTF
TGTGCCAGCAGTTACATCGGGGGCGCGGGCTACACCTTC
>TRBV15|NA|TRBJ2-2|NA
CATRTDRPNTGELFF
TGTGCCACCAGAACGGACAGACCGAACACCGGGGAGCTGTTTTTT
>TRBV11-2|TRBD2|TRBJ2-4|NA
CASSSFREGGNIQYF
TGTGCCAGCAGCTCCTTTCGGGAGGGGGGAAACATTCAGTACTTC
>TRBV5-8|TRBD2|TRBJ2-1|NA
CASSPLLGGRYEQFF
TGTGCCAGCAGCCCCCTTCTGGGCGGGAGGTATGAGCAGTTCTTC
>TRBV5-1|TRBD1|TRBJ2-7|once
CASSLGGTVVNEQYF
TGCGCCAGCAGCTTGGGTGGGACAGTCGTTAACGAGCAGTACTTC
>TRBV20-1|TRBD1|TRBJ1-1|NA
CSASGPGQGTDTEAFF
TGCAGTGCTAGTGGCCCGGGACAGGGAACGGACACTGAAGCTTTCTTT
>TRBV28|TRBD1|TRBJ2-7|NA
CASGPWTGGPYEQYF
TGTGCCAGCGGGCCCTGGACAGGGGGGCCCTACGAGCAGTACTTC